The clone carrying this T cell receptor (beta chain) was observed at least ten times. What it recognizes is unknown. These data are taken from a study of CD8 T cells in ankylosing spondylitis. Quantitative 5'-RACE with molecular barcodes produced the TCR beta libraries. TCRdb fed the 5' RACE reads into MiXCR, producing one record per CDR3 protein. The repertoire consists of about 500,000 distinct CDR3 sequences, with about 5.7% occurring once and the leading ten covering around 3.5%. Study-wide points: A motif in TCR beta, a set of roughly eight highly homologous variants, appeared characteristic of ankylosing spondylitis blood. The authors found the disease-linked clones to be CD8+ and relatively rare in peripheral blood. Clones linked to disease were reported to show significant enrichment in matched ankylosing spondylitis synovial fluid. Reactive arthritis synovial fluid and blood were previously reported to contain some motif variants.

There are 14 residues in the CDR3. With 5 bases removed from V and 4 bases from J, the gap between germline ends came to 17 bases. The germline V gene has CDR1 DFQATT and CDR2 SNEGSKA (reference sequence). V is TRBV20-1 and J is TRBJ1-1; D not certain. The sample consisted of blood, either unsorted or a sorted T cell fraction (not recorded which). This sequence was found in a male donor with ankylosing spondylitis. The CDR3 nucleotides are TGCAGTGCTCGGACCCCACCGGTAGGCACTGAAGCTTTCTTT. Protein sequence: CSARTPPVGTEAFF.